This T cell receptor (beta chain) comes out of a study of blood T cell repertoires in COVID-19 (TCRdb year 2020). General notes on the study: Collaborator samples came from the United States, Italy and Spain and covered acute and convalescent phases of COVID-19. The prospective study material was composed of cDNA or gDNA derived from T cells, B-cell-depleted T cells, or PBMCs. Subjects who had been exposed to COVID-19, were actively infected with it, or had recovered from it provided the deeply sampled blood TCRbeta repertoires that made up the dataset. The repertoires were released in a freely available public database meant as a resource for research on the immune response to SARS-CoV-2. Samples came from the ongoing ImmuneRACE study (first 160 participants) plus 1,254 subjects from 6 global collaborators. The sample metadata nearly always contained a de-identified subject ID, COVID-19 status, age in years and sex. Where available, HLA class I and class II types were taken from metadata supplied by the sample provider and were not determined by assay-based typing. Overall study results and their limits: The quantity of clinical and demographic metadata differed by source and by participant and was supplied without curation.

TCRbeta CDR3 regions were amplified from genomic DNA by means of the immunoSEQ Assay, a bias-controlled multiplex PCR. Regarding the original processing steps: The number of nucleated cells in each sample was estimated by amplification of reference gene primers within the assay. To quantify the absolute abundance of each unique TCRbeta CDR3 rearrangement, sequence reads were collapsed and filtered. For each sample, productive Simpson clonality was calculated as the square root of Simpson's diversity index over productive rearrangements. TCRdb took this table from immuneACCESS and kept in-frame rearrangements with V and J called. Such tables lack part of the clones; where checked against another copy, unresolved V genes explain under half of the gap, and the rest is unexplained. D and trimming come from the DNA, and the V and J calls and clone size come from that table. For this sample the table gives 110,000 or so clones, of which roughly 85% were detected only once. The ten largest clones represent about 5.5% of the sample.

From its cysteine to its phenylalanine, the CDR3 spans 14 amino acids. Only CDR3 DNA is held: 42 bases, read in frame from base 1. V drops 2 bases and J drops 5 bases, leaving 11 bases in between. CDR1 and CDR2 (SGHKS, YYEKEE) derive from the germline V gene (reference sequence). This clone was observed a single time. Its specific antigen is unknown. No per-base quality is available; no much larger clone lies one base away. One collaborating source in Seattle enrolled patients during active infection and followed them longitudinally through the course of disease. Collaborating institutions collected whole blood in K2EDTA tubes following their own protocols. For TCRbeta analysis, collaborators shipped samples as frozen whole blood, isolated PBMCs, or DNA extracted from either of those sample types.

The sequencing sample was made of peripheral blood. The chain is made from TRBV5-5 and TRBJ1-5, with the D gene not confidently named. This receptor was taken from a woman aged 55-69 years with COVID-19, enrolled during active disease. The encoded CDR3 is CASSFRANDQPQHF. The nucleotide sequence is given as TGTGCCAGCAGCTTCCGAGCGAATGATCAGCCCCAGCATTTT.